Sequencing of this T cell receptor beta chain was carried out in a study of T-cell reconstitution after alpha-beta-depleted transplantation in children (dated by TCRdb to about 2016). In terms of the full investigation: T-cell immune reconstitution after TCRalphabeta/CD19-depleted allogeneic hematopoietic cell transplantation in children was quantitatively tracked in the study by means of TCR repertoire profiling. Results and caveats for the whole study, not just this receptor: The high TCRbeta diversity at day 60 in some patients was ascribed to recipient T cells and intrathymic progenitors that had survived conditioning. The apparently early recovery of alphabetaT-cell counts about two months after transplant reportedly depended on only several hundred rapidly expanded clones that came from non-depleted graft cells. Over subsequent months, a decline in hyperexpanded clone frequencies was noted, and after one year, T-cell counts and TCRbeta diversity were mostly ascribed to newly produced T cells.

The treatment or condition label for this specimen denotes: allogeneic hematopoietic cell transplantation with graft depleted of TCRalphabeta T cells and CD19 B cells. Transplant recipients were children who received TCRalphabeta/CD19-depleted allogeneic hematopoietic cell grafts. This clonotype has only a few counts. The antigen it recognizes is unknown. The record has no base qualities; no much larger clone is one base away. V was cut back by 2 bases and J by 10 bases, leaving a gap of 15 bases between them. CDR1 and CDR2 (SGHAT, FQNNGV) derive from the germline V gene. The CDR3, cysteine through phenylalanine, is 13 amino acids long. The read is trimmed to its CDR3 DNA, 39 bases read in frame from base 1. The library was built by means of PCR. Sequencing took place on an Illumina HiSeq 2500. Molecular barcoding was employed in the preparation of TCR libraries, with unique molecular identifiers being used to normalize TCRbeta repertoire quantification. Using fastp at Q25 and MiXCR, TCRdb reprocessed the public reads and kept productive beta chains. Entries are consolidated by CDR3 protein sequence, retaining the most common genes and DNA. Recorded for this sample are approximately 800,000 distinct CDR3 sequences; around 15% of them occurred a single time. The ten most abundant clones make up around 4.5% of the sample.

This chain joins TRBV11-2 to TRBJ2-7; TRBD2 is a weak D gene call, 5 bases matching. The clonotype comes from a male patient younger than 18 who had a stem cell transplant for acute lymphoblastic leukemia, so the T cells may come from the graft donor. The material was PBMCs, mostly from graft donor cells, obtained 360 days after TCRalphabeta/CD19-depleted stem cell transplant. In nucleotides, the sequence is TGTGCCAGCAGCTTAAGATTGGACGGGATTCAGTACTTC. This codes for CASSLRLDGIQYF.